A single sample is the source of the 7 T cell receptor beta chains below, sequenced in a study of OX40 agonist ivuxolimab in advanced cancers. The data were produced by immunoSEQ multiplex PCR, yet TCRdb's version contains in-frame clones alone and is incomplete. The data hold some 86,000 clones, with about nine tenths observed a single time. Source: CD4+ or CD8+ T cells sorted from blood, taken in a trial of the OX40 agonist ivuxolimab. The receptors were gathered from an adult with an advanced solid tumor such as melanoma, head and neck, liver or kidney cancer.

The chain employs TRBV7-3 and TRBJ1-5; D is uncertain. Per germline, CDR1 SGHTA and CDR2 FQGTGA. The CDR3 totals 11 residues. The CDR3 DNA sequence: TGTGTCCGCGGGCTGGATCAGCCCCAGCATTTT. As protein: CVRGLDQPQHF.

This chain uses TRBV27 with TRBJ2-1; 8 bases map to TRBD1. This CDR3 is built from 12 residues. The germline CDR1 and CDR2 sequences are MNHEY and SMNVEV (reference sequence). Trimming took 4 bases from V and 9 from J; bases not matched to a gene: 2. The CDR3 protein is CASSSGGLEQFF. The CDR3 coding sequence is TGTGCCAGCAGTTCAGGGGGCCTTGAGCAGTTCTTC.

The chain carries TRBV11-2 and TRBJ2-2; 11 positions agree with TRBD2. The V gene end was trimmed by 2 bases and the J gene end by 5 bases; junction bases not matched to a gene: 10. From germline, CDR1 is SGHAT and CDR2 FQNNGV. This CDR3 has 18 residues. The CDR3 protein is CASSLRGKLAGETGELFF. In DNA form, the CDR3 reads TGTGCCAGCAGCTTAAGGGGCAAACTAGCGGGAGAGACCGGGGAGCTGTTTTTT. The whole variable domain, remainder taken from reference TRBV11-2 and TRBJ2-2, is EAGVAQSPRYKIIEKRQSVAFWCNPISGHATLYWYQQILGQGPKLLIQFQNNGVVDDSQLPKDRFSAERLKGVDSTLKIQPAKLEDSAVYLCASSLRGKLAGETGELFFGEGSRLTVL.

The chain is built from TRBV5-1 and TRBJ1-4; the D gene is possibly TRBD1 (6 bases). CDR1 and CDR2 from the germline V gene are SGHRS and YFSETQ. The CDR3 sequence is 13 residues long. V gave up 4 bases and J gave up 8 bases, with 12 bases separating them. The CDR3 DNA follows: TGCGCCAGCAGCCCGGGACAACGAGAAAAACTGTTTTTT. Amino acid sequence: CASSPGQREKLFF.

The chain employs TRBV6-1 and TRBJ1-2; 7 nucleotides line up with TRBD1. Germline CDR1 MNHNS, CDR2 SASEGT. The CDR3 contains 14 residues. The junction had 2 bases not matched to a gene; V was cut back by 0 bases and J by 4 bases. CDR3 coding DNA: TGTGCCAGCAGTGAAGCGGGACAGCTCTATGGCTACACCTTC. Translation: CASSEAGQLYGYTF.

The rearrangement uses TRBV4-1 and TRBJ2-1; TRBD2 aligns across 15 bases. V lost 2 bases and J lost 4; bases outside the gene matches: 3. CDR1 and CDR2 (germline): MGHRA, YSYEKL. The CDR3 consists of 17 residues. The CDR3 region has the DNA TGCGCCAGCAGCCAATCCGGGACTAGCGGGGGGTACAATGAGCAGTTCTTC. It translates to CASSQSGTSGGYNEQFF.

The V gene is TRBV18, the J gene TRBJ1-5; 9 nucleotides align to TRBD1. Germline CDR1 and CDR2: KGHSH and LQKENI. The CDR3 totals 16 residues. Germline trimming cut 8 bases from V and 2 bases from J; bases unmatched to any gene: 10. This CDR3 reads CASQGQGEGGNQPQHF. The CDR3, as DNA: TGTGCCAGCCAGGGACAGGGAGAGGGTGGCAATCAGCCCCAGCATTTT.